One and the same sample provided the 27 T cell receptor beta chains below, sequenced in a study of blood T cells in healthy people across ages. A second PCR of 7 to 11 cycles used a sample-barcoded 5' primer and a J-beta primer mix. TCRdb recomputed calls from the 5' RACE reads with MiXCR, one row per CDR3 protein. Counted here are 500,000 to 550,000 distinct CDR3 sequences, about 25% occurring once; the ten biggest clones make up 8.7%. The same specimen was also included in a second study, on T cells of mothers and their children.

The material sequenced was blood. These receptors all come from a boy aged 5-17 years in good health.

The CDR3 DNA follows: TGTGCCAGCAATAAACAGGCTTTTCAAGAGACCCAGTACTTC. Its translation is CASNKQAFQETQYF. This chain connects TRBV6-1 to TRBJ2-5; perhaps TRBD1 as D (5 bases). Trimming shortened V by 7 bases and J by 2 bases, and 14 bases separated the two germline ends. This CDR3 has 14 amino acids. Germline V CDR1 and CDR2: MNHNS, SASEGT.

J is TRBJ2-7 and V is TRBV7-9; D remains unclear. V lost 5 bases and J lost 6, with 14 bases in between. The CDR3 has 13 amino acids. CDR1 is SEHNR, CDR2 FQNEAQ, per germline (reference sequence). The CDR3 DNA is TGTGCCAGCAGCCCCCCGGGCAACCTCGAGCAGTACTTC. It codes for CASSPPGNLEQYF. The complete variable domain, with remaining parts taken from reference TRBV7-9 and TRBJ2-7, reads DTGVSQNPRHKITKRGQNVTFRCDPISEHNRLYWYRQTLGQGPEFLTYFQNEAQLEKSRLLSDRFSAERPKGSFSTLEIQRTEQGDSAMYLCASSPPGNLEQYFGPGTRLTVT.

The V gene is TRBV7-9, the J gene TRBJ2-2; D uncertain. Germline assignment: CDR1 SEHNR and CDR2 FQNEAQ (reference sequence). V was pared by 5 bases and J by 0 bases, with 16 bases between. This CDR3 spans 17 amino acids. The DNA of the CDR3 is TGTGCCAGCAGCCCCGAGACTCCGAAATCGAACACCGGGGAGCTGTTTTTT. The encoded protein is CASSPETPKSNTGELFF.

This sequence joins TRBV11-2 and TRBJ2-4; D is perhaps TRBD2 (6 bases). Trimming pared 1 base from V and 3 bases from J, leaving 16 bases between. The CDR3 consists of 17 residues. Germline CDR1 is SGHAT and CDR2 is FQNNGV. The chain's CDR3 is CASSLVTAGTGKNIQYF. CDR3 in DNA: TGTGCCAGCAGCTTAGTTACGGCGGGGACGGGCAAAAACATTCAGTACTTC. The variable domain in full, completed from reference TRBV11-2 and TRBJ2-4, reads EAGVAQSPRYKIIEKRQSVAFWCNPISGHATLYWYQQILGQGPKLLIQFQNNGVVDDSQLPKDRFSAERLKGVDSTLKIQPAKLEDSAVYLCASSLVTAGTGKNIQYFGAGTRLSVL.

In its sample, this clonotype was seen many times. V gene TRBV10-3 combines with J gene TRBJ2-7; tentatively, D is TRBD2 (6 bases). Germline CDR1 reads ENHRY; CDR2 reads SYGVKD. CDR3 size: 11 residues. The V gene lost 10 bases and the J gene lost 4 bases, with 11 bases spanning the gap. The CDR3 spells CASGAGYEQYF. The CDR3 bases are TGTGCCAGCGGGGCGGGGTACGAGCAGTACTTC.

This clonotype showed up just a few times. The V call is TRBV7-6, the J call TRBJ2-3, with TRBD1 matching over 7 bases. The CDR3 runs to 13 residues. J lost 3 bases, V lost 6 bases, and 3 bases had no gene match. Germline V gives CDR1 SGHVS, CDR2 FNYEAQ. CDR3 coding DNA: TGTGCCAGCAGGAAACAGGGGACAGATACGCAGTATTTT. This codes for CASRKQGTDTQYF.

The chain is built from TRBV20-1 and TRBJ2-5; D perhaps matches TRBD2 (6 bases). The CDR3 runs to 14 residues. Trimming took off 3 bases at V and 2 bases at J, with 13 bases between the two ends. Germline CDR1 reads DFQATT; CDR2 reads SNEGSKA (reference sequence). The CDR3 nucleotides are TGCAGTGCTAGTCTTTACGGAGGGCAAGAGACCCAGTACTTC. Translation: CSASLYGGQETQYF.

CDR3 bases: TGTGCCAGCAGAACCGGGACAAATGAAAAACTGTTTTTT. Translating it yields CASRTGTNEKLFF. The chain combines TRBV12-3 or TRBV12-4 with TRBJ1-4; D is perhaps TRBD1 (6 bases). V lost 6 bases to trimming and J lost 5 bases, with 10 bases between them. This CDR3 spans 13 amino acids.

This clonotype was counted ten times or more. V gene TRBV11-2 combines with J gene TRBJ2-5; 7 positions agree with TRBD2. The length of the CDR3 is 16 residues. V lost 2 bases, J lost 4 bases, and 10 bases stayed unmatched. Germline CDR1 SGHAT, CDR2 FQNNGV. DNA of the CDR3: TGTGCCAGCAGCTTATTGGGCGGGAGTTCCGGAGAGACCCAGTACTTC. It codes for CASSLLGGSSGETQYF.

This chain uses TRBV7-9 with TRBJ2-6; TRBD1 agrees at 11 bases. CDR1 and CDR2 (germline): SEHNR, FQNEAQ (reference sequence). V dropped 5 bases and J dropped 0; count of bases not matched to a gene: 6. The CDR3 contains 18 residues. DNA of the CDR3: TGTGCCAGCAGCCCCGGGGACAGGGGGAGCTCTGGGGCCAACGTCCTGACTTTC. Protein: CASSPGDRGSSGANVLTF.

This clonotype has a handful of counts. At one boundary the junction diverges from the germline segment, which might be a read error. The gene calls are TRBV27 and TRBJ1-1, with 10 bases identical to TRBD1. CDR3 length equals 15 residues. CDR1 and CDR2 from the germline V gene are MNHEY and SMNVEV (reference sequence). CDR3 loop: CVSRPGTGDDTEAFF. The CDR3 DNA reads as TGTGTCAGCAGACCAGGGACAGGGGATGACACTGAAGCTTTCTTT.

The J gene is TRBJ2-1, the V gene TRBV25-1, with a tentative D call TRBD1 (5 bases). V shed 3 bases and J shed 3 bases, with 15 bases lying between them. CDR3 length: 16 amino acids. Germline assignment: CDR1 MGHDK and CDR2 SYGVNS. The CDR3 bases are TGTGCCAGCAGTGATTCGGGCAGGGCCAACTACAATGAGCAGTTCTTC. Amino acids: CASSDSGRANYNEQFF.

The chain is built from TRBV29-1 and TRBJ2-3; D is undetermined. With 7 bases removed from V and 2 bases from J, the gap between germline ends came to 7 bases. CDR1 and CDR2 (germline): SQVTM, ANQGSEA. The CDR3 sequence is 11 residues long. The CDR3 DNA reads TGCAGCGCCCGAAACACAGATACGCAGTATTTT. Translating gives CSARNTDTQYF.

V gene TRBV6-7 combines with J gene TRBJ2-3; TRBD1 agrees at 8 bases. TRBV6-7 is an open reading frame, and its role is uncertain. The V and J ends lost 2 bases and 4 bases, in that order; junction bases with no gene match: 8. CDR3 length: 16 residues. The CDR3 is CASSYAGTGWSDTQYF. For the CDR3, the DNA is TGTGCCAGCAGTTACGCCGGGACAGGTTGGTCAGATACGCAGTATTTT.

V gene TRBV13 combines with J gene TRBJ2-5; 7 bases map to TRBD1. Judging by the DNA end, TRBJ2-7 fits better; the J call may be wrong. This CDR3 region has 15 residues. CDR1 and CDR2 (germline): PRHDT, FYEKMQ (reference sequence). The CDR3 coding sequence is TGTGCCAGCAGCTATAAGTCGGACAGGATTTACGAGCAGTACTTC. The encoded protein is CASSYKSDRIYEQYF.

V gene TRBV6-7 combines with J gene TRBJ2-3, with 11 nucleotides matching TRBD2. TRBV6-7 has ORF status, its function being uncertain. This CDR3 contains 14 residues. Trimming cost V 3 bases and J 9 bases; bases outside gene matches: 5. The DNA for the CDR3 is TGTGCCAGCAGTTATACGACTAGCGGGAAGACGCAGTATTTT. It codes for CASSYTTSGKTQYF.

Only a few counts were recorded for this clonotype. The chain couples TRBV7-8 to TRBJ2-3; 11 bases are a match to TRBD2. The ends lost 4 bases at V and 0 bases at J; junction bases unmatched: 3. The CDR3 length is 16 residues. Germline lookup yields CDR1 SGHVS and CDR2 FQNEAQ. The CDR3 DNA follows: TGTGCCAGCAGCTCAACTAGCGGGGGAAGCACAGATACGCAGTATTTT. Translating gives CASSSTSGGSTDTQYF.

The chain employs TRBV29-1 and TRBJ2-1, with a weak D call TRBD1 (6 bases). V lost 3 bases and J 2 bases, leaving 8 bases between the germline ends. This CDR3 is built from 13 residues. Germline values: CDR1 SQVTM, CDR2 ANQGSEA. The CDR3 loop reads CSVDGDTYNEQFF. CDR3 sequence (DNA): TGCAGCGTTGACGGGGACACCTACAATGAGCAGTTCTTC.

V is TRBV29-1 and J is TRBJ1-1; D unresolved. The V end lost 5 bases, the J end lost 0 bases, and 10 bases lay between the germline ends. The germline V gene has CDR1 SQVTM and CDR2 ANQGSEA. The CDR3 contains 13 residues. The DNA for the CDR3 is TGCAGCGTTAAAGTGGAAATGAACACTGAAGCTTTCTTT. Protein sequence: CSVKVEMNTEAFF.

The gene calls are TRBV12-3 or TRBV12-4 and TRBJ2-7; D not certain. The CDR3 is 11 residues long. V lost 7 bases, J lost 3 bases, and 7 bases lay in between. The CDR3 loop is CASMLGYEQYF. CDR3 DNA: TGTGCCAGCATGTTGGGCTACGAGCAGTACTTC.

The rearrangement joins TRBV3-1 to TRBJ1-6; 11 positions match TRBD1. This CDR3 has 12 residues. V was pared by 4 bases and J by 16 bases, with 3 bases of the junction left unmatched. CDR1 LGHDT and CDR2 YNNKEL come from the germline V gene (reference sequence). Here the CDR3 DNA reads TGTGCCAGCAGCCGGGGACAGGGGGGACTCCACTTT. Translation gives CASSRGQGGLHF.

The chain is built from TRBV6-2 or TRBV6-3 and TRBJ2-5; 9 positions agree with TRBD2. CDR1 and CDR2 (germline): MNHEY, SVGEGT. J lost 5 bases, V lost 7 bases, and 8 bases had no gene match. The CDR3 runs 14 residues. The CDR3 spells CASIAGGPAETQYF. The CDR3 DNA sequence: TGTGCCAGCATTGCGGGAGGGCCAGCTGAGACCCAGTACTTC.

The chain recombines TRBV20-1 with TRBJ2-5; TRBD2 agrees at 8 bases. In germline, CDR1 is DFQATT, CDR2 SNEGSKA (reference sequence). V lost 5 bases to trimming and J lost 5 bases; unmatched junction nucleotides: 16. The CDR3 spans 16 residues. DNA for the CDR3: TGCAGTGCTCCCCCAGGAGCGGGAGTGGTGTTGGAGACCCAGTACTTC. It is translated as CSAPPGAGVVLETQYF.

This sequence joins TRBV6-2 or TRBV6-3 and TRBJ2-3, with D perhaps being TRBD1 or TRBD2 (5 bases each). CDR3 length: 13 residues. Deletions cut 1 base from V and 5 bases from J, with 7 bases between. Germline V gene sequence: CDR1 MNHEY, CDR2 SVGEGT. In DNA form, the CDR3 reads TGTGCCAGCAGTTACTGGGGGTTAGATACGCAGTATTTT. Translated, it gives CASSYWGLDTQYF.

The CDR3 DNA sequence: TGTGCCAGCAGTCCTGACACGGGCGGGGAGCTGTTTTTT. This gives the protein CASSPDTGGELFF. J is TRBJ2-2 and V is TRBV6-2 or TRBV6-3, with D uncertain. Trimming took off 5 bases at V and 7 bases at J, with 11 bases between the two ends. Germline loops: CDR1 MNHEY, CDR2 SVGEGT. The CDR3 totals 13 residues.

In the case of this clonotype: A read error may account for a junction end that differs from germline. The chain combines TRBV27 with TRBJ1-4, with D unclear. The CDR3 is 15 amino acids. Germline V gives CDR1 MNHEY, CDR2 SMNVEV (reference sequence). The CDR3 is CVSSSYSLSNEKLFF. DNA for the CDR3: TGTGTCAGCAGTTCCTATTCTCTCAGTAATGAAAAACTGTTTTTT.

CDR3 region: CSVFRDRVNEQFF. CDR3 nucleotides: TGCAGCGTTTTCCGGGACAGGGTCAATGAGCAGTTCTTC. This chain connects TRBV29-1 to TRBJ2-1, with 9 bases fitting TRBD1. The CDR3 sequence is 13 residues long. Trimming removed 5 bases from V and 6 bases from J; junction bases left unmatched: 5. In germline, CDR1 is SQVTM, CDR2 ANQGSEA.